These T cell receptor beta chains were read from a single sample in a study of glioma-infiltrating T cells. TCRdb analysed the multiplex PCR reads with MiXCR anew, one entry per CDR3 protein. The sample gives about 180,000 distinct CDR3 sequences, about 47% of which show up once; 5.2% is in the top ten. The sample comprised glioma tissue, nonneoplastic brain tissue, or PBMCs (not recorded which). The receptors were gathered from a human donor with low-grade glioma or glioblastoma, undergoing nonglioma brain surgery, or in good health (not recorded which). Each CDR3 is given with its conserved first and last residue. Each record gives: J gene, V gene, CDR3 protein.

>TRBJ1-1|TRBV2
CASSGLGEAFF
>TRBJ2-7|TRBV4-1
CASSQTGTGGYEQYF
>TRBJ2-3|TRBV12-3/TRBV12-4
CASTLTGSNTDTQYF
>TRBJ2-3|TRBV2
CASSERSAGTDTQYF
>TRBJ2-1|TRBV20-1
CSAKGAYNEQFF
>TRBJ1-1|TRBV29-1
CSVDRGQGAFF
>TRBJ2-1|TRBV3-1
CASSPGRSPLNEQFF
>TRBJ1-3|TRBV28
CASRGTHGNTIYF
>TRBJ1-5|TRBV12-3/TRBV12-4
CASSPGDYSNQPQHF
>TRBJ1-1|TRBV20-1
CSASVGSGNTEAFF
>TRBJ2-1|TRBV20-1
CSAERTRTGFYNKQFF
>TRBJ2-3|TRBV6-1
CASSATSGKTSTDTQYF
>TRBJ2-1|TRBV6-1
CASSQPRLAGSTYNEQFF
>TRBJ1-1|TRBV5-1
CASSLSAMNTKAFF
>TRBJ2-5|TRBV20-1
CSGSGKDGRAQYF
>TRBJ2-3|TRBV20-1
CSARRVSGSADTQYF
>TRBJ1-6|TRBV20-1
CSAIPRTPITSSPLNF
>TRBJ1-1|TRBV2
CASTKQGRDTEAFF
>TRBJ1-1|TRBV7-2
CASSLLASMNTEAFF
>TRBJ1-1|TRBV3-1
CASSSRTNTNTEAFF